These 10 T cell receptor beta chains were sequenced from one sample in a study of T cell responses to AZD1222 COVID-19 vaccine. This table comes from immunoSEQ multiplex PCR, and its TCRdb copy is limited to in-frame clones, with some not included. The table records some 100,000 clones, around 87% of them present only once. Sample: peripheral blood, taken on day 0 of MenACWY control vaccination. Receptors originate from an adult in good health.

Here the CDR3 reads CAWSVLGGRWNTEAFF. CDR3 nucleotide sequence: TGTGCCTGGAGTGTATTAGGGGGACGGTGGAACACTGAAGCTTTCTTT. The chain uses TRBV30 and TRBJ1-1; D is perhaps TRBD1 (6 bases). The CDR3 is made up of 16 amino acids. The V gene's germline CDR1 is GTSNPN and CDR2 SVGIG (reference sequence). V lost 0 bases to trimming and J lost 1 base, with 15 bases between them.

The rearrangement joins TRBV15 to TRBJ2-2; 9 nucleotides agree with TRBD1. Germline trimming cut 0 bases from V and 5 bases from J; bases unmatched to any gene: 10. Germline V CDR1 and CDR2: LNHNV, YYDKDF (reference sequence). The CDR3 covers 18 residues. The CDR3 coding sequence is TGTGCCACCAGCAGAGATGTGGGACAGGGTGGTGGTACCGGGGAGCTGTTTTTT. Protein: CATSRDVGQGGGTGELFF.

V is TRBV6-5 and J is TRBJ1-1; D is possibly TRBD1 (5 bases). The germline CDR1 and CDR2 sequences are MNHEY and SVGAGI. The CDR3 spans 14 residues. The V gene lost 6 bases and the J gene lost 4 bases, with 15 bases spanning the gap. CDR3 sequence: CASRRRESSTEAFF. The CDR3, as DNA: TGTGCCAGCAGACGCAGGGAGAGTAGCACTGAAGCTTTCTTT.

This chain connects TRBV20-1 to TRBJ2-7; D might be TRBD1 (6 bases). The CDR3 spans 13 residues. CDR1 is DFQATT and CDR2 is SNEGSKA in the germline V gene (reference sequence). V was clipped by 3 bases and J by 1 base, with 10 bases between them. The CDR3 nucleotides read TGCAGTGCTAGTGCAGGGGAGTCCTACGAGCAGTACTTC. Protein product: CSASAGESYEQYF.

This sequence joins TRBV28 and TRBJ1-6; D is unclear. V lost 7 bases to trimming and J lost 6 bases, with 13 bases between them. Per the germline V gene, CDR1 is MDHEN and CDR2 is SYDVKM. CDR3 length: 14 amino acids. CDR3 coding DNA: TGTGCCAGCACCCTCGGGCAATTTAATTCACCCCTCCACTTT. Encoded protein: CASTLGQFNSPLHF. Using reference TRBV28 and TRBJ1-6 for the parts outside the CDR3, the full variable domain is DVKVTQSSRYLVKRTGEKVFLECVQDMDHENMFWYRQDPGLGLRLIYFSYDVKMKEKGDIPEGYSVSREKKERFSLILESASTNQTSMYLCASTLGQFNSPLHFGNGTRLTVT.

V usage is TRBV27 and J usage is TRBJ2-7, with D perhaps being TRBD1 or TRBD2 (6 bases each). The CDR3 length is 12 residues. Trimming removed 3 bases at V and 12 bases at J, with 15 bases between. Germline CDR1 reads MNHEY; CDR2 reads SMNVEV (reference sequence). The CDR3 reads CASSFSPGARYF. In nucleotides, the CDR3 is TGTGCCAGCAGTTTCTCCCCGGGGGCCAGGTACTTC.

This rearrangement joins TRBV28 to TRBJ1-2; unclear D gene. The CDR3 spans 14 residues. Germline-derived CDR1 and CDR2 are MDHEN and SYDVKM. V gave up 7 bases and J gave up 2 bases, with 14 bases separating them. The CDR3 DNA follows: TGTGCCAGCAAGCTTTCAGGAGCCAACTATGGCTACACCTTC. It is translated as CASKLSGANYGYTF.

This rearrangement joins TRBV6-5 to TRBJ2-2, with D maybe TRBD2 (5 bases). In germline, CDR1 is MNHEY, CDR2 SVGAGI. CDR3 size: 12 residues. V gave up 9 bases and J gave up 4 bases, with 9 bases separating them. CDR3 sequence: CASSSTTGELFF. The DNA of the CDR3 is TGTGCCAGTTCTAGCACCACCGGGGAGCTGTTTTTT.

V and J are TRBV7-2 and TRBJ1-1; 7 nucleotides match TRBD1. The germline gives CDR1 SGHTA, CDR2 FQGNSA. V lost 3 bases and J lost 5; bases outside the gene matches: 3. The CDR3 loop spans 13 amino acids. The CDR3 loop reads CASSFTGDTEAFF. The CDR3 DNA reads TGTGCCAGCAGCTTTACAGGGGATACTGAAGCTTTCTTT.

The CDR3, as DNA: TGTGCCAGCAGTTACGGGTCGGACAGACCCAGACCCCCTAACTATGGCTACACCTTC. Translated: CASSYGSDRPRPPNYGYTF. The J gene is TRBJ1-2, the V gene TRBV6-7, with D tentatively TRBD1 (6 bases). TRBV6-7 is sorted into the ORF group, with uncertain function. This CDR3 has 19 amino acids. Trimming took 2 bases from V and 0 from J, leaving 22 bases between them.